Included here is one T cell receptor beta chain sequence, with context. TCRdb reanalysed the RT-PCR reads using MiXCR and keeps one entry per CDR3 protein. This table has roughly 250,000 distinct CDR3 sequences, around 14% appearing once. This sample is drawn from a study of patients and donors after allogeneic stem cell transplantation. Germline-derived CDR1 and CDR2 are MGHDK and SYGVNS. The CDR3 runs 19 residues. Trimming left V 4 bases short and J 7 bases short, with 29 bases between. This clonotype was obtained from a human donor who was either an allogeneic HSCT recipient or a stem cell or donor lymphocyte infusion donor (not recorded which). It is not recorded whose cells these are; they may come from a transplant donor. Material: blood, either unsorted or a sorted T cell fraction (not recorded which). The rearrangement links TRBV25-1 to TRBJ2-1, with unresolved D. The CDR3 bases are TGTGCCAGCAGTGGCCTTGGGCAGGCAGCCCAGAAGGTCGTTAATGAGCAGTTCTTC. Encoded protein: CASSGLGQAAQKVVNEQFF.